This TCR beta chain was sequenced during a study of shared clonotypes between healthy human individuals. TCRdb keeps only in-frame clones here, not all; method: immunoSEQ multiplex PCR. The table has some 1.5 million clones, around 98% seen once. This CDR3 has 16 residues. The J segment lost 1 base and the V segment lost 5 bases, leaving 8 bases of the junction unmatched. Per germline, CDR1 SSHAT and CDR2 FNYEAQ (reference sequence). This chain links TRBV7-7 with TRBJ2-1; 7 bases are a match to TRBD2. The sample taken for sequencing was naive CD4+ T cells sorted from blood. Described subset: CD45RA+ positively selected. The receptor was derived from a man aged 25-45 years in good health. The CDR3 sequence is CASSPKRGFSYNEQFF. In DNA, the CDR3 is TGTGCCAGCAGCCCAAAGCGGGGTTTTTCCTACAATGAGCAGTTCTTC.